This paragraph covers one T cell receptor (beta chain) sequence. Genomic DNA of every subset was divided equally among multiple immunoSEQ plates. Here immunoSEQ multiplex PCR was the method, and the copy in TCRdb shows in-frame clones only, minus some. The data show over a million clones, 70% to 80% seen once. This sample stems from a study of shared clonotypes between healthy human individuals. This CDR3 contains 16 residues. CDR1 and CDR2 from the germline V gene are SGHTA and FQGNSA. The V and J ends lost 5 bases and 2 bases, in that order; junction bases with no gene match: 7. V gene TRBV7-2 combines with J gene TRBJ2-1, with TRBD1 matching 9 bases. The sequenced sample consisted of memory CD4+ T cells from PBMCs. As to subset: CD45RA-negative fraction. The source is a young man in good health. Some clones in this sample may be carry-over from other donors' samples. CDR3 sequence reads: CASSRGGTGPYNEQFF. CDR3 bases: TGTGCCAGCAGCAGGGGAGGGACAGGGCCCTACAATGAGCAGTTCTTC.